The 27 T cell receptor beta chains listed next were all sequenced from one sample in a study of blood T cell repertoires in COVID-19. Here immunoSEQ multiplex PCR was the method, and the copy in TCRdb shows in-frame clones only, minus some. The sample records 150,000 to 200,000 clones, around 87% being singletons. Sequencing was done on a sample of peripheral blood. These receptor sequences come from a woman older than 75 in a cohort sampled during active or convalescent COVID-19.

This chain links TRBV24-1 with TRBJ1-5; 7 nucleotides agree with TRBD1. This CDR3 is built from 19 residues. With 8 bases clipped from V and 0 bases from J, the junction kept 18 bases outside the gene matches. CDR1 is KGHDR, CDR2 SFDVKD, per germline. The CDR3 nucleotides read TGTGCCACCATCCCCGGGACAGTGAATTTATCCTATAGCAATCAGCCCCAGCATTTT. Protein: CATIPGTVNLSYSNQPQHF.

The chain employs TRBV15 and TRBJ1-3; unclear D gene. Germline V gives CDR1 LNHNV, CDR2 YYDKDF (reference sequence). The CDR3 sequence is 14 residues long. Trimming shortened V by 1 base and J by 4 bases, and 8 bases separated the two germline ends. CDR3 in DNA: TGTGCCACCAGCAGAGGGGAGGAGGGAAACACCATATATTTT. Translation: CATSRGEEGNTIYF.

The chain employs TRBV2 and TRBJ1-1, with no clear D. The CDR3 length is 16 residues. V lost 6 bases and J 1 base, leaving 18 bases between the germline ends. Germline V gene lookup returns CDR1 SNHLY and CDR2 FYNNEI. The CDR3 loop reads CASSANTFIANTEAFF. The CDR3 nucleotides read TGTGCCAGCAGCGCCAACACCTTTATAGCGAACACTGAAGCTTTCTTT.

The chain joins TRBV30 to TRBJ1-4; tentatively, D is TRBD1 (6 bases). V was cut by 8 bases and J by 4 bases, with 11 bases left in between. The CDR3 runs 12 residues. From germline, CDR1 is GTSNPN and CDR2 SVGIG (reference sequence). The CDR3 DNA reads as TGTGCCAGAAGGACAGATAATGAAAAACTGTTTTTT. Its protein product is CARRTDNEKLFF.

The chain links TRBV5-5 to TRBJ2-1; 13 bases agree with TRBD2. The germline V gene encodes CDR1 SGHKS and CDR2 YYEKEE (reference sequence). V lost 2 bases, J lost 7 bases, and 18 bases stayed unmatched. This CDR3 region has 20 residues. CDR3 amino acids: CASSFSPWTSGGLVANEQFF. CDR3 nucleotides: TGTGCCAGCAGCTTTTCGCCTTGGACTAGCGGGGGTTTGGTTGCGAATGAGCAGTTCTTC.

The chain combines TRBV6-4 with TRBJ1-6; maybe TRBD1 (5 bases). The CDR3 contains 15 residues. Trimming removed 9 bases at V and 1 base at J, with 13 bases between. The germline V gene encodes CDR1 MRHNA and CDR2 SNTAGT. CDR3 in DNA: TGTGCCAGGCAAGAGCAGGGTTCCTATAATTCACCCCTCCACTTT. It yields the protein CARQEQGSYNSPLHF.

The chain uses TRBV5-1 and TRBJ2-7; D call uncertain. CDR1 is SGHRS and CDR2 is YFSETQ in the germline V gene. CDR3 size: 13 residues. V was trimmed by 4 bases and J by 1 base, leaving 9 bases between them. The CDR3 sequence: CASSGTGSYEQYV. Written as DNA, the CDR3 is TGCGCCAGCAGCGGAACCGGGTCCTACGAGCAGTACGTC.

The chain combines TRBV27 with TRBJ1-5, with 7 bases matching TRBD1. The CDR3 extends over 22 amino acids. Germline V lookup: CDR1 MNHEY, CDR2 SMNVEV (reference sequence). With 4 bases clipped from V and 0 bases from J, the junction kept 24 bases outside the gene matches. This chain's CDR3 is CASSSRQGTSDPLSNSNQPQHF. CDR3 nucleotides: TGTGCCAGCAGTTCGAGACAGGGAACGAGTGACCCCCTTTCAAATAGCAATCAGCCCCAGCATTTT.

This clone was recorded once. V and J are TRBV3-1 (or the pseudogene TRBV3-2) and TRBJ2-3; D is perhaps TRBD2 (5 bases). The germline V gene encodes CDR1 LGHDT and CDR2 YNNKEL (reference sequence). Trimming took off 1 base at V and 5 bases at J, with 7 bases between the two ends. The length of the CDR3 is 13 residues. CDR3 sequence reads: CASSQGAGDTQYF. DNA for the CDR3: TGTGCCAGCAGCCAAGGGGCGGGAGATACGCAGTATTTT.

This chain uses TRBV3-1 (or the pseudogene TRBV3-2) with TRBJ1-6; TRBD1 aligns across 8 bases. Looked up from germline, CDR1 is LGHDT and CDR2 is YNNKEL (reference sequence). This CDR3 is 18 amino acids long. V lost 5 bases, J lost 0 bases, and 9 bases stayed unmatched. This CDR3 reads CASSSGQALSSYNSPLHF. The CDR3 nucleotides read TGTGCCAGCAGCTCGGGACAGGCGTTGAGCTCCTATAATTCACCCCTCCACTTT.

The chain couples TRBV29-1 to TRBJ2-3; 7 bases align to TRBD2. V lost 2 bases and J lost 6; bases outside the gene matches: 8. This CDR3 comprises 14 residues. The germline V gene encodes CDR1 SQVTM and CDR2 ANQGSEA. CDR3 region: CSVETAGRLDTQYF. In nucleotides, the CDR3 is TGCAGCGTTGAAACAGCGGGAAGGCTTGATACGCAGTATTTT.

The J gene is TRBJ1-3, the V gene TRBV6-1; D remains unclear. V was shortened by 3 bases and J by 5 bases, with 11 bases between the two germline ends. The germline V gene has CDR1 MNHNS and CDR2 SASEGT. CDR3 length: 14 amino acids. CDR3 sequence reads: CASSDYGRRNTIYF. As DNA, the CDR3 is TGTGCCAGCAGTGATTATGGGAGAAGAAACACCATATATTTT.

The table lists this clone with a count of one. The CDR3: CASSPGQGDGYTF. The CDR3 region has the DNA TGTGCCAGCAGTCCGGGACAGGGCGATGGCTACACCTTC. The J gene is TRBJ1-2, the V gene TRBV28; TRBD1 matches at 9 bases. Germline V lookup: CDR1 MDHEN, CDR2 SYDVKM. V dropped 5 bases and J dropped 6; count of bases not matched to a gene: 4. The CDR3 spans 13 residues.

The chain couples TRBV11-3 to TRBJ2-1; 10 nucleotides align to TRBD1. Trimming at V came to 5 bases and at J to 0 bases, leaving 13 bases not matched to a gene. There are 19 residues in the CDR3. Germline V gene sequence: CDR1 SGHNT, CDR2 YENEEA. CDR3 sequence: CASSPHSGTGASSYNEQFF. Written as DNA, the CDR3 is TGTGCCAGCAGCCCACACTCCGGGACAGGGGCCAGCTCCTACAATGAGCAGTTCTTC.

V is TRBV5-4 and J is TRBJ2-3; D is perhaps TRBD1 (6 bases). This CDR3 is 14 amino acids long. Looked up from germline, CDR1 is SGHNT and CDR2 is YYREEE (reference sequence). V was clipped by 2 bases and J by 3 bases, with 10 bases between them. Here the CDR3 reads CASSLDQGTDTQYF. Written as DNA, the CDR3 is TGTGCCAGCAGCTTAGACCAGGGGACAGATACGCAGTATTTT.

J is TRBJ1-2 and V is TRBV3-1 (or the pseudogene TRBV3-2); TRBD1 matches at 12 bases. Germline V lookup: CDR1 LGHDT, CDR2 YNNKEL (reference sequence). CDR3 length: 17 amino acids. V shed 4 bases, J shed 5 bases, and the junction held 11 bases outside the gene matches. Written as DNA, the CDR3 is TGTGCCAGCAGCCCCTTTGAGGGGACAGGGGGCCATTATGGCTACACCTTC. Its protein is CASSPFEGTGGHYGYTF.

J is TRBJ1-4 and V is TRBV5-1; the D gene is possibly TRBD1 (5 bases). The V gene lost 3 bases and the J gene lost 4 bases, with 10 bases spanning the gap. Germline V gene data show CDR1 as SGHRS and CDR2 as YFSETQ. The CDR3 is 14 residues long. The CDR3 DNA sequence: TGCGCCAGCAGCTGGACATCGGTTAATGAAAAACTGTTTTTT. This gives the protein CASSWTSVNEKLFF.

This chain uses TRBV5-1 with TRBJ1-3; D is uncertain. Looked up from germline, CDR1 is SGHRS and CDR2 is YFSETQ. The CDR3 has 16 amino acids. The V and J ends lost 4 bases and 0 bases respectively, with 14 bases between them. CDR3 loop: CASSRLDSDSGNTIYF. The CDR3 region has the DNA TGCGCCAGCAGCCGCCTGGACTCGGACTCTGGAAACACCATATATTTT.

This chain joins TRBV2 and TRBJ1-5; tentative D call: TRBD1 (5 bases). V was shortened by 6 bases and J by 7 bases, with 19 bases between the two germline ends. Germline CDR1 SNHLY, CDR2 FYNNEI. The CDR3 contains 15 residues. The CDR3, as DNA: TGTGCCAGCAGGCAGGACGGGGGATTTAGGCAGCCCCAGCATTTT. The encoded protein is CASRQDGGFRQPQHF.

This clone was seen a single time. The V call is TRBV5-4, the J call TRBJ2-3; no definite D call. Trimming took off 2 bases at V and 4 bases at J, with 5 bases between the two ends. This CDR3 is 12 amino acids long. CDR1 and CDR2 (germline): SGHNT, YYREEE (reference sequence). The CDR3 protein is CASSLGADTQYF. The CDR3 DNA reads as TGTGCCAGCAGCTTAGGAGCAGATACGCAGTATTTT.

The chain recombines TRBV12-3 or TRBV12-4 with TRBJ2-5; D uncertain. V lost 6 bases to trimming and J lost 2 bases, with 4 bases between them. This CDR3 contains 11 residues. The DNA of the CDR3 is TGTGCCAGCAGGCTACAAGAGACCCAGTACTTC. This encodes CASRLQETQYF.

This clone occurred a few times. The J gene is TRBJ1-2, the V gene TRBV29-1; the D is unclear. Germline CDR1 and CDR2: SQVTM and ANQGSEA. This CDR3 contains 13 residues. Trimming stripped 5 bases from V and 2 bases from J, with 12 bases between. CDR3 residues: CSVFPPGNYGYTF. The DNA for the CDR3 is TGCAGCGTTTTCCCCCCGGGGAACTATGGCTACACCTTC.

This sequence joins TRBV6-2 or TRBV6-3 and TRBJ2-7; D is perhaps TRBD2 (5 bases). CDR3 length: 15 amino acids. Trimming removed 6 bases at V and 0 bases at J, with 15 bases between. Germline V gene sequence: CDR1 MNHEY, CDR2 SVGEGT. The CDR3 DNA is TGTGCCAGCAGCCGGACTCCGACAAGCTCCTACGAGCAGTACTTC. This sequence encodes CASSRTPTSSYEQYF.

This rearrangement joins TRBV15 to TRBJ2-3, with D perhaps matching TRBD2 (6 bases). This CDR3 region has 13 residues. The V and J ends lost 4 bases and 6 bases respectively, with 11 bases between them. CDR1 and CDR2 from the germline V gene are LNHNV and YYDKDF (reference sequence). CDR3 in amino acids: CATSTGDGDTQYF. The CDR3 nucleotides read TGTGCCACCAGCACGGGGGATGGGGATACGCAGTATTTT.

The chain employs TRBV27 and TRBJ2-4; unclear D gene. The CDR3 has 13 residues. Trimming removed 5 bases at V and 1 base at J, with 6 bases between. Germline V gives CDR1 MNHEY, CDR2 SMNVEV (reference sequence). The CDR3 DNA reads as TGTGCCAGCAGTCCCACTGCCAAAAACATTCAGTACTTC. It specifies CASSPTAKNIQYF.

The chain combines TRBV3-1 (or the pseudogene TRBV3-2) with TRBJ2-1; 12 bases match TRBD2. The J segment lost 6 bases and the V segment lost 4 bases, leaving 4 bases of the junction unmatched. Per the germline V gene, CDR1 is LGHDT and CDR2 is YNNKEL (reference sequence). The CDR3 is 15 amino acids. The chain's CDR3 is CASSPGTSGRNEQFF. In nucleotides, the CDR3 is TGTGCCAGCAGCCCGGGGACTAGCGGGCGCAATGAGCAGTTCTTC.

This clone came up once. CDR3: CASSPIRGGSTEAFF. In DNA form, the CDR3 reads TGTGCCAGCAGTCCCATAAGGGGGGGTTCCACTGAAGCTTTCTTT. The genes are TRBV6-5 and TRBJ1-1; possible D gene TRBD1, 6 bases. The CDR3 is made up of 15 amino acids. Germline CDR1 and CDR2: MNHEY and SVGAGI. Trimming pared 5 bases from V and 4 bases from J, leaving 17 bases between.